A selection of T cell receptor beta chains follows, all from one sample in a study of CD8+ T cells in alopecia areata. The table came from immunoSEQ multiplex PCR; TCRdb's copy has only in-frame clones and leaves some out. The sample shows fewer than 250,000 clones, around two fifths of them seen only once. The material was CD4+ T cells sorted from blood, obtained at roughly week 30, from a patient treated with tofacitinib. These receptors were obtained from a human donor with alopecia areata. CDR3s include the opening cysteine and the closing phenylalanine or tryptophan. A D gene is named only where the DNA matches it firmly. Rows give clone size only sometimes, using once, few, many, or a class for an expanded clone.

>-|TRBJ1-5|TRBV11-2|-|15
TGTGCCAGCAGCCCCGCGGGACGGCGCAATCAGCCCCAGCATTTT
CASSPAGRRNQPQHF
>-|TRBJ2-3|TRBV7-9|-|13
TGTGCCAGCAGGAATATAGTAGGGGATACGCAGTATTTT
CASRNIVGDTQYF
>TRBD2|TRBJ2-1|TRBV5-1|few|14
TGCGCCAGCAATAGCGGGGGCGGTGGTGGTGAGCAGTTCTTC
CASNSGGGGGEQFF
>-|TRBJ2-7|TRBV30|-|13
TGTGCCTGGAAGCCCGGGCTATCCTACGAGCAGTACTTC
CAWKPGLSYEQYF
>-|TRBJ2-2|TRBV2|-|15
TGTGCCAGCAGTGAATACCAGGGGAACACCGGGGAGCTGTTTTTT
CASSEYQGNTGELFF
>TRBD1|TRBJ2-4|TRBV27|-|14
TGTGCCAGCAGTTTACGACAGGGGTCGGACATTCAGTACTTC
CASSLRQGSDIQYF
>TRBD1|TRBJ2-3|TRBV9|-|16
TGTGCCAGCAGCGTCCGAGAAGGGGGCTCCCAGGATACGCAGTATTTT
CASSVREGGSQDTQYF
>TRBD1|TRBJ2-7|TRBV5-1|once|14
TGCGCCAGCAGCGCTCGGGACAGTTCCTACGAGCAGTACTTC
CASSARDSSYEQYF
>TRBD1|TRBJ2-5|TRBV6-5|few|15
TGTGCCAGCAGCCCACAGGGGCGCTACCAAGAGACCCAGTACTTC
CASSPQGRYQETQYF
>-|TRBJ1-2|TRBV29-1|-|14
TGCAGCGTTGGAGTAGGAGACGCAGGATATGGCTACACCTTC
CSVGVGDAGYGYTF
>-|TRBJ1-1|TRBV6-5|-|13
TGTGCCAGCAGTTCCGTTCCCTCCACTGAAGCTTTCTTT
CASSSVPSTEAFF
>TRBD1|TRBJ2-3|TRBV7-9|few|15
TGTGCCAGCAGCTTAACACAGGGGGCAACAGATACGCAGTATTTT
CASSLTQGATDTQYF
>TRBD1|TRBJ1-2|TRBV5-5|few|14
TGTGCCAGCAGCTATTGGACAGGGGTGTATGGCTACACCTTC
CASSYWTGVYGYTF
>-|TRBJ2-2|TRBV10-2|few|14
TGCGCCAGCAGTGAGTACAGGAACACCGGGGAGCTGTTTTTT
CASSEYRNTGELFF
>TRBD1|TRBJ1-2|TRBV7-2|many|13
TGTGCCAGCAGGTTTACAGGGGTCTATGGCTACACCTTC
CASRFTGVYGYTF
>-|TRBJ1-2|TRBV6-1|-|14
TGTGCTCTCCGGGCCCTAGTGGCTAACTATGGCTACACCTTC
CALRALVANYGYTF
>TRBD1|TRBJ1-2|TRBV7-3|-|14
TGTGCCAGCAGCCCCGGGACAGCTAACTATGGCTACACCTTC
CASSPGTANYGYTF
>-|TRBJ2-7|TRBV30|-|14
TGTGCCTGGAAGGTGGAGGGAGCCTTCTACGAGCAGTACTTC
CAWKVEGAFYEQYF
>-|TRBJ2-2|TRBV9|-|15
TGTGCCAGCGACCGGGGAGAGCGAAGCACCGGGGAGCTGTTTTTT
CASDRGERSTGELFF
>-|TRBJ2-7|TRBV9|few|18
TGTGCCAGCAGCGTAGACGTGGGGGGGAGACAGGGCGTCTACGAGCAGTACTTC
CASSVDVGGRQGVYEQYF
>-|TRBJ1-4|TRBV7-9|-|14
TGTGCCAGCAGCTTATCGTTTACTAATGAAAAACTGTTTTTT
CASSLSFTNEKLFF
>-|TRBJ2-7|TRBV29-1|-|12
TGCAGCGTGGGACCCACCTTCGGCGAGCAGTACTTC
CSVGPTFGEQYF
>-|TRBJ1-5|TRBV11-1|few|13
TGTGCCAGCAGCCGACAGGTAAATCAGCCCCAGCATTTT
CASSRQVNQPQHF
>-|TRBJ2-1|TRBV25-1|-|15
TGTGCCAGCAGTGGGGTAGAGAGCTCCTACAATGAGCAGTTCTTC
CASSGVESSYNEQFF
>TRBD2|TRBJ2-1|TRBV10-1|few|15
TGCGCCAGCAGTCCATTAGCGGGGGGGCGGAATGAGCAGTTCTTC
CASSPLAGGRNEQFF
>TRBD1|TRBJ1-2|TRBV4-1|few|17
TGCGCCAGCAGCCAAGACCCCCGCGGACAGGGAGGCTATGGCTACACCTTC
CASSQDPRGQGGYGYTF
>-|TRBJ2-7|TRBV11-2|-|12
TGTGCCAGCAGCCGTACAGGCTACGAGCAGTACTTC
CASSRTGYEQYF
>TRBD2|TRBJ2-1|TRBV27|-|15
TGTGCCAGCAGTTCCCCCGGTAGCGGGAGGAATGAGCAGTTCTTC
CASSSPGSGRNEQFF
>TRBD1|TRBJ1-2|TRBV6-5|few|15
TGTGCCAGCAAAACCACGACAGGGGGCAACTATGGCTACACCTTC
CASKTTTGGNYGYTF
>TRBD1|TRBJ1-1|TRBV30|-|14
TGTGCCTGGAGTCGTCGACAGGGCGTCACTGAAGCTTTCTTT
CAWSRRQGVTEAFF
>-|TRBJ1-5|TRBV19|-|15
TGTGCCAGTCTCAAGAGGGAGTATAGCAATCAGCCCCAGCATTTT
CASLKREYSNQPQHF
>TRBD2|TRBJ2-1|TRBV29-1|-|12
TGCAGCGCCCATTCCCGGCGGGGGGAGCAGTTCTTC
CSAHSRRGEQFF
>-|TRBJ1-2|TRBV7-9|-|11
TGTGCCAGTTGGGTAAACTATGGCTACACCTTC
CASWVNYGYTF
>TRBD2|TRBJ2-7|TRBV5-1|many|16
TGCGCCAGCAGCCGGACGGCGGGAGGGTCCTACTACGAGCAGTACTTC
CASSRTAGGSYYEQYF
>-|TRBJ1-5|TRBV6-5|-|13
TGTGCCAGCAGTGAAGTATACAATCAGCCCCAGCATTTT
CASSEVYNQPQHF
>TRBD1|TRBJ2-1|TRBV27|once|15
TGTGCCAGCAGTGCCGGACAGGGAACCTACAATGAGCAGTTCTTC
CASSAGQGTYNEQFF
>-|TRBJ1-1|TRBV2|-|10
TGTGCCAGCAGTCAGATCGGGGCTTTCTTT
CASSQIGAFF
>-|TRBJ2-1|TRBV23-1|-|12
TGCGCCAGCAGGGCCGGGGCGAGTGAGCAGTTCTTC
CASRAGASEQFF